The clone carrying this T cell receptor beta chain was observed a handful of times. This entry belongs to a study of blood T cells in healthy people across ages. Together with a sample-barcoded 5' primer, a J-beta primer mix was included in a second PCR lasting about 7 to 11 cycles. TCRdb analysed the 5' RACE reads with MiXCR anew, one entry per CDR3 protein. In the table there are almost 800,000 distinct CDR3 sequences, 58% of which are singletons. The junction had 6 bases not matched to a gene; V was cut back by 5 bases and J by 3 bases. CDR1 SQVTM and CDR2 ANQGSEA come from the germline V gene. CDR3 length: 13 residues.

The V gene is TRBV29-1, the J gene TRBJ2-7; 8 nucleotides match TRBD2. Sequenced sample: blood. The TCR sequence derives from a man aged 25-45 years in good health. DNA for the CDR3: TGCAGCGTTTTGATTAGCGGGATCTACGAGCAGTACTTC. Translated, it gives CSVLISGIYEQYF.